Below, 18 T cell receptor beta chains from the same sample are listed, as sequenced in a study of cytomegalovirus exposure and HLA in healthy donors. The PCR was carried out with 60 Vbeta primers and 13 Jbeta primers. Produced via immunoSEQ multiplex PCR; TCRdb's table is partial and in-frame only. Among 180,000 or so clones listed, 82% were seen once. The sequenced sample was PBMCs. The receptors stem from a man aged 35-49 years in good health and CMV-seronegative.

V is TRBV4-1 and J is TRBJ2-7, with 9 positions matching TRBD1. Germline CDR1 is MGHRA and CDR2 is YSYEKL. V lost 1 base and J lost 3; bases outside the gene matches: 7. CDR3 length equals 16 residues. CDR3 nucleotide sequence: TGCGCCAGCAGCCAAGTAACAACAGGGGGCTACTACGAGCAGTACTTC. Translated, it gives CASSQVTTGGYYEQYF.

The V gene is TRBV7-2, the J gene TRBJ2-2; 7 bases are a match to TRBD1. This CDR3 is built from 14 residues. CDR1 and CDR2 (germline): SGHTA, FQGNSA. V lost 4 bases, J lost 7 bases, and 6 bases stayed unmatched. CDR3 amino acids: CASSSQGYSGELFF. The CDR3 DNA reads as TGTGCCAGCAGCTCACAGGGGTATAGCGGGGAGCTGTTTTTT.

The CDR3 spells CASSFPSSGNTIYF. The CDR3 DNA reads as TGTGCCAGCAGCTTTCCGTCCTCTGGAAACACCATATATTTT. The chain uses TRBV7-2 and TRBJ1-3; D not certain. The germline gives CDR1 SGHTA, CDR2 FQGNSA. The CDR3 is 14 amino acids. V shed 3 bases and J shed 0 bases, with 6 bases lying between them. The full variable domain, its missing parts supplied by reference TRBV7-2 and TRBJ1-3, is GAGVSQSPSNKVTEKGKDVELRCDPISGHTALYWYRQSLGQGLEFLIYFQGNSAPDKSGLPSDRFSAERTGGSVSTLTIQRTQQEDSAVYLCASSFPSSGNTIYFGEGSWLTVV.

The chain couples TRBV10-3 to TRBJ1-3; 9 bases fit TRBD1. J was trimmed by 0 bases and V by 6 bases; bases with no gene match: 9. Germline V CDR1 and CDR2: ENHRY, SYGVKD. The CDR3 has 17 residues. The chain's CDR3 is CAIRTTGTGLSGNTIYF. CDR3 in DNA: TGTGCCATCAGGACTACCGGGACAGGGCTCTCTGGAAACACCATATATTTT.

Here the CDR3 reads CASSRGGQTSSTDTQYF. For the CDR3, the DNA is TGTGCCAGCAGTAGAGGGGGACAGACATCTAGCACAGATACGCAGTATTTT. The rearrangement uses TRBV7-3 and TRBJ2-3, with 7 nucleotides matching TRBD1. The CDR3 length is 17 residues. Germline loops: CDR1 SGHTA, CDR2 FQGTGA. V shed 6 bases, J shed 0 bases, and the junction held 12 bases outside the gene matches.

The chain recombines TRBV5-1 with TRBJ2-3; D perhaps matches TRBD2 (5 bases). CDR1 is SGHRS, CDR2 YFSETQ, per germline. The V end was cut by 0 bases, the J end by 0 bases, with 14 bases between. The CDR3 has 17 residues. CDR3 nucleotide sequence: TGCGCCAGCAGCTTGGGCGGATACGGCGGGAGCACAGATACGCAGTATTTT. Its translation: CASSLGGYGGSTDTQYF. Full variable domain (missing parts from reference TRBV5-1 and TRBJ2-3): KAGVTQTPRYLIKTRGQQVTLSCSPISGHRSVSWYQQTPGQGLQFLFEYFSETQRNKGNFPGRFSGRQFSNSRSEMNVSTLELGDSALYLCASSLGGYGGSTDTQYFGPGTRLTVL.

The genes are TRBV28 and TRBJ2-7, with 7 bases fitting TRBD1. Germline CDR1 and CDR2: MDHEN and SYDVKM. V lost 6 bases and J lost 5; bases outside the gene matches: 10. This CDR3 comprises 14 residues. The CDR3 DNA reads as TGTGCCAGCAGCCGAGGGGGCAGGGGGAACGAGCAGTACTTC. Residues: CASSRGGRGNEQYF.

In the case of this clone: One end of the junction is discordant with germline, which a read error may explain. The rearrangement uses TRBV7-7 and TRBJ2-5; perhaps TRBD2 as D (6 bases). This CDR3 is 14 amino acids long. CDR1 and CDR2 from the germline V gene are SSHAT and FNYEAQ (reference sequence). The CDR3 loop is CASSLSGRTQTQYF. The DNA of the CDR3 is TGTGCTAGCAGCTTATCCGGGAGAACGCAGACCCAGTACTTC.

The CDR3 here is CASSLSGGAGEQYF. For the CDR3, the DNA is TGTGCCAGCAGCCTATCGGGAGGGGCCGGCGAGCAGTACTTC. The chain joins TRBV5-6 to TRBJ2-7, with TRBD2 matching over 8 bases. Germline CDR1 reads SGHDT; CDR2 reads YYEEEE. After removal of 4 bases from V and 6 bases from J, the junction contained 9 bases not matched to a gene. The CDR3 is 14 residues long.

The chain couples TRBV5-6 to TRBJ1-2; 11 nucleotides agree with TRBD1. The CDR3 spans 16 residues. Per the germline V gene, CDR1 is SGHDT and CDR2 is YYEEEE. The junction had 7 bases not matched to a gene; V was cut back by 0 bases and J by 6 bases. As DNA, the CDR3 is TGTGCCAGCAGCTTGGGGGACCGGGACAGGGGGGATGGCTACACCTTC. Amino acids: CASSLGDRDRGDGYTF.

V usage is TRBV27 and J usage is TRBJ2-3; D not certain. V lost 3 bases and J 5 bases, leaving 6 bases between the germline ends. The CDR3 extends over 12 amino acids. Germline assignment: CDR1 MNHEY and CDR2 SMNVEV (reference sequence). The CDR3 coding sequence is TGTGCCAGCAGTTTGGGCAGAGATACGCAGTATTTT. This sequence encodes CASSLGRDTQYF.

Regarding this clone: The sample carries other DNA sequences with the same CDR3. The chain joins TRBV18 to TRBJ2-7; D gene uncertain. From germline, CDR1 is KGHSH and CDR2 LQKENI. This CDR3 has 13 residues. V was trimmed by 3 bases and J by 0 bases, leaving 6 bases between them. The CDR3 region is CASSPPSSYEQYF. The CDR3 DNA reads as TGTGCCAGCTCACCCCCGAGCTCCTACGAGCAGTACTTC.

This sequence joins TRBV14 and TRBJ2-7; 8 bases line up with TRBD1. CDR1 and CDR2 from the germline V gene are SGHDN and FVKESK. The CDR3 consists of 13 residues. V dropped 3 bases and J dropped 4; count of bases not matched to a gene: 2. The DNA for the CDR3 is TGTGCCAGCAGCCAGGACAGGGAATACGAGCAGTACTTC. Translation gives CASSQDREYEQYF.

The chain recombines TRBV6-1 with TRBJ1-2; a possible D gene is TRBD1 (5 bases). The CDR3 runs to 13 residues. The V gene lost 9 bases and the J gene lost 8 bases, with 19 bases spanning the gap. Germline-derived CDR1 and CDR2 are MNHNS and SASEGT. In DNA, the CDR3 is TGTGCCAGTAATATAGAAGGGGTAGGAGGCTACACCTTC. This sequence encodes CASNIEGVGGYTF.

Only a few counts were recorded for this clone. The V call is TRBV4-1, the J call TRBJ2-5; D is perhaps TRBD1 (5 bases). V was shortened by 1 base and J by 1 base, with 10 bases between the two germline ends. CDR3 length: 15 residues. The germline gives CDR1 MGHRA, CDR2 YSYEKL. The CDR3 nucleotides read TGCGCCAGCAGCCAAGGCCCAGGGCTCCAAGAGACCCAGTACTTC. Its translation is CASSQGPGLQETQYF.

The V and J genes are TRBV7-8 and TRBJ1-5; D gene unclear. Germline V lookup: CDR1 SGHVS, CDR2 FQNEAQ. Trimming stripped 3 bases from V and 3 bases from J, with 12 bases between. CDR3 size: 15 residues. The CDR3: CASSLHREANQPQHF. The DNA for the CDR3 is TGTGCCAGCAGCTTGCACCGGGAAGCCAATCAGCCCCAGCATTTT.

The DNA of the CDR3 is TGTGCCAGCAGCTTAGGGTCGAGGCAGGGTTACGAGCAGTACTTC. This sequence encodes CASSLGSRQGYEQYF. The V gene is TRBV7-2, the J gene TRBJ2-7, with D maybe TRBD1 (5 bases). CDR1 is SGHTA, CDR2 FQGNSA, per germline. The CDR3 length is 15 residues. The germline V and J ends were trimmed by 1 base and 4 bases, with 14 bases remaining between them.

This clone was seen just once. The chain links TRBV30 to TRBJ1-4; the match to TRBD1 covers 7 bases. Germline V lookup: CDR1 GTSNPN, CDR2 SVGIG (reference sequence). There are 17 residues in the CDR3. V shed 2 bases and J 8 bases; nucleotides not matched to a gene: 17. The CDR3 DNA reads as TGTGCCTGGAGTCTCCCCATGGACCGCAGGGGGAGAGAAAAACTGTTTTTT. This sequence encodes CAWSLPMDRRGREKLFF. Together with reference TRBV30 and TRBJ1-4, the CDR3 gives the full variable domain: SQTIHQWPATLVQPVGSPLSLECTVEGTSNPNLYWYRQAAGRGLQLLFYSVGIGQISSEVPQNLSASRPQDRQFILSSKKLLLSDSGFYLCAWSLPMDRRGREKLFFGSGTQLSVL.